Sequencing of this TCR beta chain was carried out in a study of shared clonotypes between healthy human individuals. Study background: Serving as donors were a couple of women and a few men, whose ages spanned 18 to 49.

Samples underwent the assay at deep level. Sequencing used immunoSEQ multiplex PCR; TCRdb keeps in-frame clones, though not all of them. This sample yields roughly 500,000 clones, of which 81% are seen a single time; about 12% belongs to the top ten. Germline loops: CDR1 SEHNR, CDR2 FQNEAQ (reference sequence). This CDR3 comprises 14 residues. Caucasian adults residing in Nashville, Tennessee made up all the donors. About this clone itself: The junction differs from germline at one of its ends, possibly a read error. This same CDR3 is encoded by further DNA sequences in the sample.

V gene TRBV7-9 combines with J gene TRBJ2-6; a weak D match, TRBD1 (5 bases). Sequencing used PBMCs. The TCR comes from a woman aged 40 to 49 in good health. Some clones in this sample may be carry-over from other donors' samples. The CDR3 region is CASSADSGANVLTF. As DNA, the CDR3 is TGTGCCAGCAGCGCTGATTCTGGGGCTAACGTCCTGACTTTC.